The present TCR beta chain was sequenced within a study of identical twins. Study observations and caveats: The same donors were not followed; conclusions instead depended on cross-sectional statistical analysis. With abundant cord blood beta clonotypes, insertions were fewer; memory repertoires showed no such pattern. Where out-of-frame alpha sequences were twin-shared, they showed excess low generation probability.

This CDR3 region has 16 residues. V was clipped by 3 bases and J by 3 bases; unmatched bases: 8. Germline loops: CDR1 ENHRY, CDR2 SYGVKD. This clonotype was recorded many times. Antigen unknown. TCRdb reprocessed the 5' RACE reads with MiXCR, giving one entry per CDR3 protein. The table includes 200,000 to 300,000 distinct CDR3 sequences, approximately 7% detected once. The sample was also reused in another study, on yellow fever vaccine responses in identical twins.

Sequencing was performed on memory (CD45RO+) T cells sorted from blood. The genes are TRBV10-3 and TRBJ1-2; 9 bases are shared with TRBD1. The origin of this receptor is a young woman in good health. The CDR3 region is CAISEPRQGGDYGYTF. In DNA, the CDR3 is TGTGCCATCAGTGAACCCCGACAGGGGGGAGACTATGGCTACACCTTC.